This T cell receptor (beta chain) was identified during a study of T cells in localized non-small cell lung cancer. The repertoire was sequenced with immunoSEQ multiplex PCR; TCRdb's copy has only in-frame clones and lacks some. The sample carries roughly 1,400 clones, roughly 20% recorded once. This clone is categorized as medium-sized. Unmatched junction bases numbered 3, after V lost 5 bases and J lost 2 bases. The V gene's germline CDR1 is MNHGY and CDR2 SAAAGT. This CDR3 is built from 14 residues. Sequencing used lung tumor tissue, obtained before any cancer treatment. This receptor was identified in a male donor aged 60 or older with stage II squamous cell lung carcinoma. This chain links TRBV6-8 with TRBJ2-7, with 10 bases identical to TRBD2. The DNA of the CDR3 is TGTGCCAGCAGTGCAGCGGGGGGGCCCTACGAGCAGTACTTC. Its protein product is CASSAAGGPYEQYF.